These T cell receptor beta chains were read from a single sample in a study of shared clonotypes between healthy human individuals. Assay: immunoSEQ multiplex PCR; the TCRdb copy retains only in-frame clones and omits some. The repertoire includes about 680,000 clones, about 74% of them detected once, and under 2% sits in the top ten. Sequenced: memory CD4+ T cells sorted from blood. Source of these receptors: a woman aged 25 to 45 in good health. Both conserved end residues are part of each CDR3. D genes are given only for firm matches. Only some rows state a clone size, as once, few, many or a class for expanded clones.

cdr3_length: 13; clone_size: .; d_call: TRBD1; j_call: TRBJ2-4; v_call: TRBV27; cdr3_nt: TGTGCCAGATCCGACAGGGCTGTAAACATTCAGTACTTC; cdr3_aa: CARSDRAVNIQYF
cdr3_length: 16; clone_size: .; d_call: TRBD2; j_call: TRBJ2-7; v_call: TRBV25-1; cdr3_nt: TGTGCCAGCAGTGAGCCCGGGACTAGCGGCCCCTACGAGCAGTACTTC; cdr3_aa: CASSEPGTSGPYEQYF
cdr3_length: 15; clone_size: .; d_call: TRBD2; j_call: TRBJ2-2; v_call: TRBV9; cdr3_nt: TGTGCCAGCAGCGTAGCTAGCGGAAACACCGGGGAGCTGTTTTTT; cdr3_aa: CASSVASGNTGELFF
cdr3_length: 14; clone_size: .; d_call: TRBD1; j_call: TRBJ2-3; v_call: TRBV5-4; cdr3_nt: TGTGCCAGCAGCTTGGTCCGGGACAGCTATACGCAGTATTTT; cdr3_aa: CASSLVRDSYTQYF
cdr3_length: 15; clone_size: .; d_call: .; j_call: TRBJ1-1; v_call: TRBV27; cdr3_nt: TGTGCCAGCAGCCCCTCGGGTGGGGGGGTTACTGAAGCTTTCTTT; cdr3_aa: CASSPSGGGVTEAFF
cdr3_length: 16; clone_size: .; d_call: TRBD1; j_call: TRBJ2-1; v_call: TRBV28; cdr3_nt: TGTGCCAGCAGTTTCACCGGGACAGGGGGATACAATGAGCAGTTCTTC; cdr3_aa: CASSFTGTGGYNEQFF
cdr3_length: 13; clone_size: once; d_call: .; j_call: TRBJ1-5; v_call: TRBV28; cdr3_nt: TGTGCCTACAGCGGGGGCTTTAATCAGCCCCAGCATTTT; cdr3_aa: CAYSGGFNQPQHF
cdr3_length: 14; clone_size: .; d_call: .; j_call: TRBJ1-2; v_call: TRBV19; cdr3_nt: TGTGCCAGCACCAAGGTGGGGCAGGGCTATGGCTACACCTTC; cdr3_aa: CASTKVGQGYGYTF
cdr3_length: 15; clone_size: .; d_call: .; j_call: TRBJ2-7; v_call: TRBV6-5; cdr3_nt: TGTGCCAGCAGTTACTCTACTCCTATAGTCTACGAGCAGTACTTC; cdr3_aa: CASSYSTPIVYEQYF
cdr3_length: 14; clone_size: .; d_call: .; j_call: TRBJ2-5; v_call: TRBV5-1; cdr3_nt: TGCGCCAGCAGCTTGCAACGGCCACAAGAGACCCAGTACTTC; cdr3_aa: CASSLQRPQETQYF
cdr3_length: 13; clone_size: .; d_call: .; j_call: TRBJ1-1; v_call: TRBV6-1; cdr3_nt: TGTGCCAGCAGCCACAGGGAAGTGGTCGAAGCTTTCTTT; cdr3_aa: CASSHREVVEAFF
cdr3_length: 16; clone_size: many; d_call: TRBD2; j_call: TRBJ2-2; v_call: TRBV4-2; cdr3_nt: TGTGCCAGCAGCCTCTGGGCAGCTAGCGGGACCGGGGAGCTGTTTTTT; cdr3_aa: CASSLWAASGTGELFF
cdr3_length: 17; clone_size: .; d_call: .; j_call: TRBJ1-4; v_call: TRBV28; cdr3_nt: TGTGCCAGCAGGGAACAGGGTTTCGTTGGAACTAATGAAAAACTGTTTTTT; cdr3_aa: CASREQGFVGTNEKLFF
cdr3_length: 15; clone_size: .; d_call: .; j_call: TRBJ1-4; v_call: TRBV7-3; cdr3_nt: TGTGCCAGCAGCCTAACCGGGGCCCGAGATGAAAAACTGTTTTTT; cdr3_aa: CASSLTGARDEKLFF
cdr3_length: 14; clone_size: .; d_call: TRBD1; j_call: TRBJ1-5; v_call: TRBV28; cdr3_nt: TGTGCCAGCAGTTTAGGACAGGGCAATCAGCCCCAGCATTTT; cdr3_aa: CASSLGQGNQPQHF
cdr3_length: 12; clone_size: .; d_call: .; j_call: TRBJ2-5; v_call: TRBV29-1; cdr3_nt: TGCAGCGTTGAAATAGGAAGGGAGACCCAGTACTTC; cdr3_aa: CSVEIGRETQYF
cdr3_length: 17; clone_size: .; d_call: .; j_call: TRBJ1-1; v_call: TRBV11-2; cdr3_nt: TGTGCCAGCAGCTTAATGTTTTATCAGTCGGGGAGCACTGAAGCTTTCTTT; cdr3_aa: CASSLMFYQSGSTEAFF
cdr3_length: 13; clone_size: .; d_call: .; j_call: TRBJ2-1; v_call: TRBV29-1; cdr3_nt: TGCAGCGTTGCGGCCCGAAGTGTAAATGAGCAGTTCTTC; cdr3_aa: CSVAARSVNEQFF
cdr3_length: 11; clone_size: .; d_call: .; j_call: TRBJ1-2; v_call: TRBV29-1; cdr3_nt: TGCAGCTATAGACAATTGGTTGGCTACACCTTC; cdr3_aa: CSYRQLVGYTF
cdr3_length: 14; clone_size: few; d_call: .; j_call: TRBJ2-3; v_call: TRBV10-3; cdr3_nt: TGTGCCATCAAGCGGGCCCCCGGCACAGATACGCAGTATTTT; cdr3_aa: CAIKRAPGTDTQYF
cdr3_length: 16; clone_size: .; d_call: TRBD1; j_call: TRBJ1-1; v_call: TRBV19; cdr3_nt: TGTGCCAGTAGTTCTGGACAGGGTCGGATCTTCACTGAAGCTTTCTTT; cdr3_aa: CASSSGQGRIFTEAFF
cdr3_length: 15; clone_size: .; d_call: .; j_call: TRBJ1-4; v_call: TRBV7-9; cdr3_nt: TGTGCCAGCAGCTTATGGGACACCGAAGCGGAAAAACTGTTTTTT; cdr3_aa: CASSLWDTEAEKLFF
cdr3_length: 14; clone_size: .; d_call: .; j_call: TRBJ1-5; v_call: TRBV6-4; cdr3_nt: TGTGCCAGCAGTGACACGGGTACAGGGAGGCCCCAGCATTTT; cdr3_aa: CASSDTGTGRPQHF
cdr3_length: 13; clone_size: medium-sized; d_call: .; j_call: TRBJ1-1; v_call: TRBV4-1; cdr3_nt: TGCGCCAGCAGCCAGGCAGAATTCACTGAAGCTTTCTTT; cdr3_aa: CASSQAEFTEAFF
cdr3_length: 16; clone_size: .; d_call: .; j_call: TRBJ2-7; v_call: TRBV15; cdr3_nt: TGTGCCACCAGCAGAGATGGTAGCGGCAGCTCCTACGAGCAGTACTTC; cdr3_aa: CATSRDGSGSSYEQYF
cdr3_length: 17; clone_size: .; d_call: .; j_call: TRBJ2-4; v_call: TRBV25-1; cdr3_nt: TGTGCCAGCAGTGAATCGGGGGCTCTGGGCGCCAAAAACATTCAGTACTTC; cdr3_aa: CASSESGALGAKNIQYF
cdr3_length: 15; clone_size: .; d_call: .; j_call: TRBJ1-1; v_call: TRBV11-2; cdr3_nt: TGTGCCAGCATCGATCAGGCGGTAGGGAACACTGAAGCTTTCTTT; cdr3_aa: CASIDQAVGNTEAFF
cdr3_length: 17; clone_size: .; d_call: .; j_call: TRBJ2-2; v_call: TRBV5-8; cdr3_nt: TGTGCCAGCAGCTTGGCCGTTGTCGGGAGGAACACCGGGGAGCTGTTTTTT; cdr3_aa: CASSLAVVGRNTGELFF
cdr3_length: 12; clone_size: .; d_call: .; j_call: TRBJ1-1; v_call: TRBV11-2; cdr3_nt: TGTGCCAGCAGCCTCCACAGATCTGAAGCTTTCTTT; cdr3_aa: CASSLHRSEAFF
cdr3_length: 14; clone_size: .; d_call: .; j_call: TRBJ1-2; v_call: TRBV27; cdr3_nt: TGTGCCAGCAGTCCCCGGGAGGGACACTATGGCTACACCTTC; cdr3_aa: CASSPREGHYGYTF
cdr3_length: 13; clone_size: .; d_call: TRBD1; j_call: TRBJ2-2; v_call: TRBV6-1; cdr3_nt: TGTGCCGGGAGGACAGGGCACACCGGGGAGCTGTTTTTT; cdr3_aa: CAGRTGHTGELFF
cdr3_length: 16; clone_size: once; d_call: TRBD1; j_call: TRBJ2-2; v_call: TRBV15; cdr3_nt: TGTGCCACCAGCAGAGGACAGGGGGCATACACCGGGGAGCTGTTTTTT; cdr3_aa: CATSRGQGAYTGELFF
cdr3_length: 13; clone_size: .; d_call: .; j_call: TRBJ1-5; v_call: TRBV30; cdr3_nt: TGTGCCTGGAGTAGAAGGACCAATCAGCCCCAGCATTTT; cdr3_aa: CAWSRRTNQPQHF
cdr3_length: 14; clone_size: .; d_call: .; j_call: TRBJ2-1; v_call: TRBV18; cdr3_nt: TGTGCCAGCTCACCGGCCGGGACCCAGAATGAGCAGTTCTTC; cdr3_aa: CASSPAGTQNEQFF
cdr3_length: 16; clone_size: .; d_call: .; j_call: TRBJ1-3; v_call: TRBV18; cdr3_nt: TGTGCCAGCTCACCGGGACATCTCGATGTTGGAAACACCATATATTTT; cdr3_aa: CASSPGHLDVGNTIYF
cdr3_length: 13; clone_size: .; d_call: TRBD1; j_call: TRBJ2-1; v_call: TRBV2; cdr3_nt: TGTGCCGGAGGACTCGGGACAGACCGCAAGCAGTTCTTC; cdr3_aa: CAGGLGTDRKQFF
cdr3_length: 13; clone_size: few; d_call: .; j_call: TRBJ1-5; v_call: TRBV18; cdr3_nt: TGTGCCAGCTCAGACAGCCGCAATCAGCCCCAGCATTTT; cdr3_aa: CASSDSRNQPQHF
cdr3_length: 11; clone_size: .; d_call: .; j_call: TRBJ2-5; v_call: TRBV30; cdr3_nt: TGTGCCTCGGGAAGGGAAGAGACCCAGTACTTC; cdr3_aa: CASGREETQYF
cdr3_length: 16; clone_size: few; d_call: TRBD1; j_call: TRBJ2-1; v_call: TRBV10-2; cdr3_nt: TGCGCCAGCACCACTATTACAGGGGGTTTTAACAATGAGCAGTTCTTC; cdr3_aa: CASTTITGGFNNEQFF
cdr3_length: 13; clone_size: .; d_call: .; j_call: TRBJ1-5; v_call: TRBV18; cdr3_nt: TGTGCCAGCTCACGAAGTGGCAATCAGCCCCAGCATTTT; cdr3_aa: CASSRSGNQPQHF
cdr3_length: 16; clone_size: few; d_call: TRBD2; j_call: TRBJ2-7; v_call: TRBV5-1; cdr3_nt: TGCGCCAGCAGCTTGGGGGATTGGACTAGTTCCTACGAGCAGTACTTC; cdr3_aa: CASSLGDWTSSYEQYF
cdr3_length: 14; clone_size: .; d_call: .; j_call: TRBJ2-5; v_call: TRBV5-4; cdr3_nt: TGTGCCAGCAGCTTGGGGGGTAGCCAAGAGACCCAGTACTTC; cdr3_aa: CASSLGGSQETQYF
cdr3_length: 13; clone_size: .; d_call: TRBD1; j_call: TRBJ2-1; v_call: TRBV15; cdr3_nt: TGTGCCACCAGCAGAGAGGAGAGGACAGGCCACTTCTTC; cdr3_aa: CATSREERTGHFF
cdr3_length: 17; clone_size: once; d_call: TRBD1; j_call: TRBJ2-7; v_call: TRBV27; cdr3_nt: TGTGCCAGCAGACCGGGACAGGGGTATATGGGTTCCTACGAGCAGTACTTC; cdr3_aa: CASRPGQGYMGSYEQYF
cdr3_length: 15; clone_size: .; d_call: TRBD1; j_call: TRBJ2-1; v_call: TRBV7-9; cdr3_nt: TGTGCCAGCAGCCCGGGGACAGGGGCCTACAATGAGCAGTTCTTC; cdr3_aa: CASSPGTGAYNEQFF
cdr3_length: 18; clone_size: .; d_call: TRBD1; j_call: TRBJ2-4; v_call: TRBV7-9; cdr3_nt: TGTGCCAGCAGCTTAGGGACAGGGGGGACCTTAGCCAAAAACATTCAGTACTTC; cdr3_aa: CASSLGTGGTLAKNIQYF
cdr3_length: 14; clone_size: many; d_call: TRBD2; j_call: TRBJ2-3; v_call: TRBV12-5; cdr3_nt: TGTGCTAGTGCTTGGCGGGAGTCCACAGATACGCAGTATTTT; cdr3_aa: CASAWRESTDTQYF
cdr3_length: 11; clone_size: .; d_call: .; j_call: TRBJ2-1; v_call: TRBV5-1; cdr3_nt: TGCGCCAGCAGCTTGCTCGATGAGCAGTTCTTC; cdr3_aa: CASSLLDEQFF
cdr3_length: 14; clone_size: .; d_call: .; j_call: TRBJ2-3; v_call: TRBV7-9; cdr3_nt: TGTGCCAGCAGCTTAAGGCACAACACAGATACGCAGTATTTT; cdr3_aa: CASSLRHNTDTQYF
cdr3_length: 15; clone_size: .; d_call: .; j_call: TRBJ1-1; v_call: TRBV9; cdr3_nt: TGTGCCAGCAGCGTAGGGGGGGCAATCTCCACTGAAGCTTTCTTT; cdr3_aa: CASSVGGAISTEAFF
cdr3_length: 13; clone_size: .; d_call: .; j_call: TRBJ1-5; v_call: TRBV30; cdr3_nt: TGTGCCTGGAGTGTTCAAGGGGAGCAGCCCCAGCATTTT; cdr3_aa: CAWSVQGEQPQHF
cdr3_length: 15; clone_size: .; d_call: TRBD2; j_call: TRBJ2-3; v_call: TRBV19; cdr3_nt: TGTGCCAGTAGTATTCTAGCGGGAGCGAGTCAGGCGCAGTATTTT; cdr3_aa: CASSILAGASQAQYF